This T cell receptor beta chain stems from a study of PD-L1 blockade in urothelial cancer. Background on the study: Reported median T cell count for blood samples was more than 110,000.

In its sample, this clone was seen a few times. Templates that were synthetic TCR analogs were spiked into each PCR. TCRdb's copy holds only in-frame clones and misses some; the assay was immunoSEQ multiplex PCR. In the table there are fewer than 100,000 clones, 85% of which are singletons. Germline CDR1 is SGHDT and CDR2 is YYEEEE. The length of the CDR3 is 15 residues. V was clipped by 5 bases and J by 4 bases; unmatched bases: 3. Time point defined: pretreatment peripheral blood. V and J are TRBV5-6 and TRBJ2-3, with 14 bases identical to TRBD2. The clonotype comes from a middle-aged man with urothelial cancer. The material was PBMCs, obtained around atezolizumab (anti-PD-L1) treatment. The CDR3 nucleotides read TGTGCCAGCAGTATGACTAGCGGGGGGGCAGATACGCAGTATTTT. Protein: CASSMTSGGADTQYF.